In its sample, the clone carrying this TCR beta chain was seen many times. Antigen unknown. These data belong to a study of Graves' ophthalmopathy and Graves' hyperthyroidism. The study's findings and limits: Predictions made by the model for ophthalmopathy progression reached 70.59% sensitivity and less than 80% specificity.

V shed 2 bases, J shed 7 bases, and the junction held 6 bases outside the gene matches. CDR1 is SNHLY and CDR2 is FYNNEI in the germline V gene. The CDR3 totals 14 residues. Hyperthyroidism qualified as stable when ophthalmopathy did not develop within 18 months of follow-up. Eligible hyperthyroidism cases comprised new diagnoses of under 2 months' duration in individuals aged 18 to 65. Certain patients were not enrolled. These were patients with other autoimmune diseases, uncontrolled infections, pregnancy or lactation. Amplifying from RNA transcripts, the study obtained TCR beta CDR3 regions. An opening RT-PCR round employed HTBI primers and preceded a second-round multiplex PCR. A single record per CDR3 protein comes from TCRdb applying MiXCR to the multiplex PCR reads. The table includes 400,000 to 450,000 distinct CDR3 sequences, around 21% detected once.

V and J are TRBV2 and TRBJ1-2; TRBD1 aligns across 8 bases. What was sequenced was peripheral blood. The sequence was collected from a woman aged 18-30 years with stable Graves' hyperthyroidism. The CDR3 is CASSESGTGFGYTF. In DNA, the CDR3 is TGTGCCAGCAGTGAATCTGGGACAGGCTTTGGCTACACCTTC.